This record looks at one T cell receptor beta chain sequence and its context. The antigen is not known. Trimming removed 6 bases from V and 1 base from J; junction bases left unmatched: 9. Germline CDR1 reads MDHEN; CDR2 reads SYDVKM. This CDR3 is built from 16 residues. The data were obtained in a study of cytomegalovirus exposure and HLA in healthy donors. Across the study: Caucasian-associated ancestry cluster membership applied to around 76% of 398 genotyped donors. Whole-study results and caveats: Sequencing likely produced, as an artifact, a cluster of highly shared sequence variants. Cytomegalovirus status was reportedly diagnosed by the classifier with high specificity and sensitivity. HLA restriction was apparent for most CMV-associated TCR beta chains in a later analysis.

The PCR made use of 60 Vbeta and 13 Jbeta primers. Profiling relied on immunoSEQ multiplex PCR, and the TCRdb table lists in-frame clones only, not all of them. The data show 150,000 to 200,000 clones, more than 60% seen once. The V and J genes are TRBV28 and TRBJ2-5, with 9 bases identical to TRBD2. The TCR comes from a woman under 40 in good health and CMV-seropositive. Sequenced sample: PBMCs. The chain's CDR3 is CASSPGVAGAQETQYF. The CDR3 DNA reads TGTGCCAGCAGCCCCGGGGTAGCGGGGGCCCAAGAGACCCAGTACTTC.